This TCR beta chain came from a study of blood T cell repertoires in COVID-19. In the study overall: Samples came from the United States, Italy and Spain, spanning acute and convalescent COVID-19. T cells, B-cell-depleted T cells, or PBMCs supplied cDNA or gDNA.

As originally analysed: The assay estimated nucleated cells by amplifying reference gene primers. The method was immunoSEQ multiplex PCR; TCRdb's version includes in-frame clones alone and lacks a portion of them. V and J calls plus clone size are reproduced from that table; the DNA served to infer D and trimming. The table has around 140,000 clones, about 91% seen once. Material: peripheral blood. This clonotype originated in a man between 45 and 60 years old with acute or convalescent COVID-19.

This CDR3 reads CASSAQATGLAGYTGELFF. As DNA, the CDR3 is TGTGCCAGCAGCGCACAAGCCACGGGACTAGCGGGATACACCGGGGAGCTGTTTTTT. The chain combines TRBV9 with TRBJ2-2; 13 bases fit TRBD2. CDR1 is SGDLS and CDR2 is YYNGEE in the germline V gene. V lost 3 bases, J lost 3 bases, and 11 bases stayed unmatched. This CDR3 has 19 amino acids.